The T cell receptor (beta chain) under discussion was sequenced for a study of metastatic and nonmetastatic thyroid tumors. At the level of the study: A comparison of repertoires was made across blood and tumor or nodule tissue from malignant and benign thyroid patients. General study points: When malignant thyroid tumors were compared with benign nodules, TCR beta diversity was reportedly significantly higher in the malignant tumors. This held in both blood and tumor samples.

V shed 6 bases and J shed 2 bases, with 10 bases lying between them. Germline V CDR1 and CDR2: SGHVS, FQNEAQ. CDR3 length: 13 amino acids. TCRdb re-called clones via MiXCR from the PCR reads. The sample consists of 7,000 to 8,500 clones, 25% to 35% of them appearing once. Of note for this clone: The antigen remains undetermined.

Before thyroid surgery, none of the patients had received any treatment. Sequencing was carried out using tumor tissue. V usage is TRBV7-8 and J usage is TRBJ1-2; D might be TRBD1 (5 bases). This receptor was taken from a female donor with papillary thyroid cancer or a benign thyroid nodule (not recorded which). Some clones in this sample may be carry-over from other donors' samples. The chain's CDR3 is CASSRQLNYGYTF. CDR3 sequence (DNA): TGTGCCAGCAGTCGACAGCTAAACTATGGCTACACCTTC.